One sample yielded the 10 T cell receptor beta chains listed below, sequenced in a study of shared clonotypes between healthy human individuals. Profiling relied on immunoSEQ multiplex PCR, and the TCRdb table lists in-frame clones only, not all of them. Of 2 million to 2.5 million clones in the sample, approximately 93% are singletons; the top ten hold 0.39%. Sequenced sample: naive CD4+ T cells from PBMCs. Subset here: CD45RA+ positively selected. All receptors come from a man between 18 and 35 years old in good health. Some clones in this sample may be carry-over from other donors' samples.

This sequence joins TRBV7-3 and TRBJ1-1; D is unclear. There are 15 residues in the CDR3. The germline V gene encodes CDR1 SGHTA and CDR2 FQGTGA. Trimming shortened V by 5 bases and J by 1 base, and 14 bases separated the two germline ends. This CDR3 reads CASSREAHQNTEAFF. DNA for the CDR3: TGTGCCAGCAGCCGAGAGGCCCATCAGAACACTGAAGCTTTCTTT.

V is TRBV6-5 and J is TRBJ1-6, with TRBD1 as a possible D gene (5 bases). The CDR3 sequence is 15 residues long. V lost 2 bases and J 10 bases, leaving 15 bases between the germline ends. The V gene's germline CDR1 is MNHEY and CDR2 SVGAGI. CDR3 coding DNA: TGTGCCAGCAGTTACAATCGACAGCGGGTATCACCCCTCCACTTT. Encoded protein: CASSYNRQRVSPLHF.

The rearrangement uses TRBV27 and TRBJ2-7; no firm D call. Trimming pared 2 bases from V and 4 bases from J, leaving 9 bases between. The CDR3 consists of 13 residues. Germline V lookup: CDR1 MNHEY, CDR2 SMNVEV (reference sequence). CDR3 nucleotide sequence: TGTGCCAGCAGTTTAGTGACGGGTTACGAGCAGTACTTC. The encoded protein is CASSLVTGYEQYF.

As concerns this clone: One end of the junction is discordant with germline, which a read error may explain. The chain links TRBV7-2 to TRBJ2-5; D possibly corresponds to TRBD1 (5 bases). The CDR3 is 13 amino acids. Germline lookup yields CDR1 SGHTA and CDR2 FQGNSA. The CDR3 is CASSLQGRKGANF. CDR3 bases: TGTGCCAGCAGCTTACAGGGTAGGAAAGGAGCAAACTTC. The full variable domain, its missing parts supplied by reference TRBV7-2 and TRBJ2-5, is GAGVSQSPSNKVTEKGKDVELRCDPISGHTALYWYRQSLGQGLEFLIYFQGNSAPDKSGLPSDRFSAERTGGSVSTLTIQRTQQEDSAVYLCASSLQGRKGANFGPGTRLLVL.

The J gene is TRBJ2-5, the V gene TRBV5-4; 9 nucleotides match TRBD2. Trimming at V came to 3 bases and at J to 4 bases, leaving 19 bases not matched to a gene. CDR3 length equals 19 residues. Germline CDR1 SGHNT, CDR2 YYREEE (reference sequence). In DNA form, the CDR3 reads TGTGCCAGCAGCTCGATGAGGGCGGGAGGGCCCTCAGTGATAGAGACCCAGTACTTC. The encoded protein is CASSSMRAGGPSVIETQYF. Based on the CDR3 plus reference TRBV5-4 and TRBJ2-5, the full variable domain is ETGVTQSPTHLIKTRGQQVTLRCSSQSGHNTVSWYQQALGQGPQFIFQYYREEENGRGNFPPRFSGLQFPNYSSELNVNALELDDSALYLCASSSMRAGGPSVIETQYFGPGTRLLVL.

Here the CDR3 reads CASSLEWAGLQGDTQYF. For the CDR3, the DNA is TGTGCCAGCAGCTTAGAGTGGGCAGGCCTCCAGGGAGATACGCAGTATTTT. This chain uses TRBV7-9 with TRBJ2-3; perhaps TRBD1 as D (5 bases). The V gene lost 1 base and the J gene lost 5 bases, with 19 bases spanning the gap. Per the germline V gene, CDR1 is SEHNR and CDR2 is FQNEAQ (reference sequence). The CDR3 totals 17 residues.

About this clone: The sample has other DNA sequences that encode this CDR3 too. In DNA, the CDR3 is TGTGCCAGCAGTTACGGCCCTGGGTACGAGCAGTACTTC. It specifies CASSYGPGYEQYF. The chain uses TRBV6-5 and TRBJ2-7; D gene ambiguous. Trimming left V 2 bases short and J 4 bases short, with 9 bases between. Germline CDR1 and CDR2: MNHEY and SVGAGI. The CDR3 covers 13 residues.

The V and J genes are TRBV28 and TRBJ1-2; D uncertain. Germline loops: CDR1 MDHEN, CDR2 SYDVKM. Trimming took 4 bases from V and 8 from J, leaving 20 bases between them. The CDR3 sequence is 15 residues long. For the CDR3, the DNA is TGTGCCAGCAGTTCCCCCCCGGCAGGCTCTGGCGGCTACACCTTC. Protein sequence: CASSSPPAGSGGYTF.

V is TRBV18 and J is TRBJ2-3; D is ambiguous. Trimming removed 3 bases at V and 6 bases at J, with 16 bases between. The CDR3 is 15 amino acids. Germline assignment: CDR1 KGHSH and CDR2 LQKENI. CDR3 in amino acids: CASSPLPRQTDTQYF. CDR3 in DNA: TGTGCCAGCTCACCCCTCCCGAGGCAGACCGATACGCAGTATTTT.

With respect to this clone: The same CDR3 is also encoded by other DNA sequences in this sample. The chain carries TRBV18 and TRBJ1-1, with TRBD1 as a possible D gene (6 bases). This CDR3 has 14 amino acids. The germline V and J ends were trimmed by 2 bases and 1 base, with 8 bases remaining between them. Germline-derived CDR1 and CDR2 are KGHSH and LQKENI. This chain's CDR3 is CASSPGQQNTEAFF. CDR3 coding DNA: TGTGCCAGCTCACCAGGACAGCAGAACACTGAAGCTTTCTTT.